One sample yielded the 9 T cell receptor beta chains listed below, sequenced in a study of control samples from healthy donors and cancer patients. Using immunoSEQ multiplex PCR, the repertoire was profiled, and TCRdb retains in-frame clones only, with some absent. This table holds roughly 140,000 clones, under 90% found once. The specimen was blood. These receptors originate from a man younger than 40 in good health.

The J gene is TRBJ2-3, the V gene TRBV6-5, with unresolved D. Trimming removed 4 bases from V and 6 bases from J, with 8 bases in between. Germline lookup yields CDR1 MNHEY and CDR2 SVGAGI. The CDR3 sequence is 12 residues long. This chain's CDR3 is CASSSYQDTQYF. CDR3 DNA: TGTGCCAGCAGTTCCTACCAGGATACGCAGTATTTT.

The CDR3 nucleotides read TGCGCCAGCAGCTCGGGACAGGGTCGTTCTTCTAGCAATCAGCCCCAGCATTTT. This encodes CASSSGQGRSSSNQPQHF. The chain joins TRBV4-1 to TRBJ1-5, with TRBD1 identical over 9 bases. The CDR3 loop spans 18 amino acids. V gave up 5 bases and J gave up 0 bases; unmatched junction bases: 11. Germline values: CDR1 MGHRA, CDR2 YSYEKL.

The chain employs TRBV29-1 and TRBJ2-1; the D is unclear. CDR1 is SQVTM, CDR2 ANQGSEA, per germline. Trimming left V 4 bases short and J 0 bases short, with 10 bases between. The CDR3 runs to 14 residues. The CDR3 spells CSVARGSSYNEQFF. The CDR3 nucleotides read TGCAGCGTTGCAAGAGGTAGCTCCTACAATGAGCAGTTCTTC.

In regard to this clone: Other DNA sequences from this sample encode an identical CDR3 as well. The chain is built from TRBV7-9 and TRBJ2-7; 7 bases agree with TRBD1. This CDR3 is built from 14 residues. The germline CDR1 and CDR2 sequences are SEHNR and FQNEAQ (reference sequence). V was clipped by 1 base and J by 3 bases; unmatched bases: 3. CDR3 sequence: CASSLGQGFYEQYF. The CDR3, as DNA: TGTGCCAGCAGCTTAGGACAGGGATTCTACGAGCAGTACTTC.

This sequence joins TRBV5-5 and TRBJ1-1; TRBD1 matches at 7 bases. CDR1 and CDR2 (germline): SGHKS, YYEKEE (reference sequence). Germline trimming cut 4 bases from V and 3 bases from J; bases unmatched to any gene: 9. This CDR3 is built from 15 residues. The CDR3 bases are TGTGCCAGCAGCCGTCCGACCGGGACAGACACTGAAGCTTTCTTT. Translated: CASSRPTGTDTEAFF.

V is TRBV5-4 and J is TRBJ2-3, with 9 positions matching TRBD2. V trimming: 4 bases; J trimming: 2 bases; junction bases outside the gene matches: 8. Germline-derived CDR1 and CDR2 are SGHNT and YYREEE (reference sequence). The CDR3 has 16 amino acids. The CDR3 here is CASSHRVAGDTDTQYF. The CDR3 DNA reads as TGTGCCAGCAGCCACAGGGTAGCGGGAGACACAGATACGCAGTATTTT.

The chain uses TRBV7-3 and TRBJ2-7, with TRBD2 matching 8 bases. After removal of 5 bases from V and 4 bases from J, the junction contained 13 bases not matched to a gene. Per germline, CDR1 SGHTA and CDR2 FQGTGA. The CDR3 runs 16 residues. The CDR3 DNA sequence: TGTGCCAGCAGCCGCTCCGGGGGGGCCGTTGAGTACGAGCAGTACTTC. Translating it yields CASSRSGGAVEYEQYF.

V is TRBV6-5 and J is TRBJ1-5; 7 nucleotides agree with TRBD1. Trimming removed 6 bases from V and 9 bases from J; junction bases left unmatched: 8. The CDR3 runs 13 residues. CDR1 MNHEY and CDR2 SVGAGI come from the germline V gene. CDR3: CASRTGVLGPQHF. CDR3 DNA sequence: TGTGCCAGCAGAACAGGGGTCCTGGGGCCCCAGCATTTT.

V and J are TRBV5-6 and TRBJ2-1; perhaps TRBD1 as D (5 bases). V was shortened by 6 bases and J by 5 bases, with 12 bases between the two germline ends. CDR3 size: 13 residues. Germline-derived CDR1 and CDR2 are SGHDT and YYEEEE. The CDR3 spells CASNLMGHNEQFF. In nucleotides, the CDR3 is TGTGCCAGCAACCTCATGGGGCACAATGAGCAGTTCTTC.